A selection of T cell receptor beta chains follows, all from one sample in a study of cytomegalovirus exposure and HLA in healthy donors. Libraries were prepared by immunoSEQ multiplex PCR; TCRdb keeps only in-frame clonotypes and omits some of them. Of approximately 140,000 clones listed, just under 85% are singletons. Source material: PBMCs. These receptors originate from a woman aged 40 to 50 in good health and CMV-seronegative. CDR3s include the opening cysteine and the closing phenylalanine or tryptophan. The order of the fields is D gene, CDR3 length, J gene, clone size, V gene, CDR3 protein, CDR3 DNA. A D gene is named only where the DNA matches it firmly. Some rows mark clone size as missing; the rest say once, few, many or name a class of expanded clone.

>TRBD2|16|TRBJ2-1|.|TRBV28
CASSTLAGSFYNEQFF
TGTGCCAGCAGTACCTTAGCGGGGAGTTTCTACAATGAGCAGTTCTTC
>TRBD1|15|TRBJ2-7|.|TRBV5-1
CASSTGQGAPYEQYF
TGCGCCAGCAGCACGGGACAGGGGGCCCCCTACGAGCAGTACTTC
>TRBD1|15|TRBJ2-7|.|TRBV7-6
CASSLASGQGYEQYF
TGTGCCAGCAGCTTAGCTTCGGGACAGGGCTACGAGCAGTACTTC
>TRBD1|14|TRBJ1-3|.|TRBV4-3
CASSQNRGGNTIYF
TGCGCCAGCAGCCAAAACAGGGGCGGAAACACCATATATTTT
>TRBD1|15|TRBJ2-1|.|TRBV18
CASSHGQGAYNEQFF
TGTGCCAGCTCCCACGGACAGGGTGCGTACAATGAGCAGTTCTTC
>.|15|TRBJ2-2|.|TRBV14
CASSQVGGLTGELFF
TGTGCCAGCAGCCAAGTGGGAGGCCTCACCGGGGAGCTGTTTTTT
>TRBD1|13|TRBJ2-7|.|TRBV29-1
CSVATGVGYEQYF
TGCAGCGTCGCGACAGGGGTTGGCTACGAGCAGTACTTC
>.|15|TRBJ2-7|.|TRBV4-1
CASSQEPGAPYEQYF
TGCGCCAGCAGCCAAGAACCAGGGGCCCCCTACGAGCAGTACTTC
>TRBD2|16|TRBJ2-3|.|TRBV5-6
CASSLGAAGVGDTQYF
TGTGCCAGCAGCTTGGGAGCAGCGGGAGTAGGAGATACGCAGTATTTT
>.|14|TRBJ1-3|.|TRBV7-9
CASSVPGLGNTIYF
TGTGCCAGCAGCGTTCCGGGACTTGGAAACACCATATATTTT
>.|16|TRBJ2-5|.|TRBV6-1
CASSEKVFAGKETQYF
TGTGCCAGCAGTGAAAAGGTATTTGCGGGCAAAGAGACCCAGTACTTC
>TRBD1|15|TRBJ2-5|few|TRBV9
CASSVGGQGYETQYF
TGTGCCAGCAGCGTAGGAGGACAGGGGTACGAGACCCAGTACTTC
>TRBD2|13|TRBJ2-7|few|TRBV2
CASRGTRGGEQYF
TGTGCCAGCAGAGGGACTAGAGGGGGCGAGCAGTACTTC
>.|14|TRBJ1-1|once|TRBV29-1
CSVRRQSANTEAFF
TGCAGCGTCCGCAGACAGTCCGCGAACACTGAAGCTTTCTTT
>TRBD2|15|TRBJ2-7|once|TRBV18
CASSEWTSGAYEQYF
TGTGCCAGCTCAGAATGGACTAGCGGTGCCTACGAGCAGTACTTC
>.|14|TRBJ2-1|once|TRBV19
CASSSPQSYNEQFF
TGTGCCAGTAGTAGCCCCCAGTCCTACAATGAGCAGTTCTTC
>TRBD1|15|TRBJ2-5|.|TRBV4-2
CASSQDGTGKETQYF
TGTGCCAGCAGCCAAGATGGGACAGGAAAAGAGACCCAGTACTTC
>.|17|TRBJ2-2|once|TRBV9
CASSVAPLQGADGELFF
TGTGCCAGCAGCGTAGCTCCCCTACAGGGAGCGGACGGGGAGCTGTTTTTT
>TRBD1|17|TRBJ2-3|.|TRBV28
CASSFGWDRGRKDTQYF
TGTGCCAGCAGTTTCGGTTGGGACAGGGGGCGCAAAGATACGCAGTATTTT
>.|13|TRBJ2-3|few|TRBV7-9
CASSLRQTDTQYF
TGTGCCAGCAGCCTCCGACAGACAGATACGCAGTATTTT
>.|13|TRBJ2-7|.|TRBV27
CASSFQGTREQYF
TGTGCCAGCAGTTTTCAGGGGACGAGGGAGCAGTACTTC
>.|13|TRBJ2-3|.|TRBV19
CASSWTTTDTQYF
TGTGCCAGTAGTTGGACTACCACAGATACGCAGTATTTT
>.|16|TRBJ2-7|.|TRBV9
CASSVGGGGHSYEQYF
TGTGCCAGCAGCGTAGGTGGGGGAGGACACTCCTACGAGCAGTACTTC
>.|15|TRBJ2-5|.|TRBV6-5
CASSYARLGQETQYF
TGTGCCAGCAGTTACGCCCGACTAGGTCAAGAGACCCAGTACTTC
>.|15|TRBJ1-1|.|TRBV18
CASSPPWTENTEAFF
TGTGCCAGCTCACCACCGTGGACAGAGAACACTGAAGCTTTCTTT
>.|15|TRBJ1-1|.|TRBV15
CATSSEAVFDTEAFF
TGTGCCACCAGCAGTGAAGCGGTATTCGACACTGAAGCTTTCTTT
>.|14|TRBJ2-7|.|TRBV15
CATSSFGGAYEQYF
TGTGCCACCAGCAGTTTCGGCGGGGCCTACGAGCAGTACTTC
>TRBD2|14|TRBJ2-7|.|TRBV28
CASSNGGGSYEQYF
TGTGCCAGCAGTAATGGGGGGGGAAGTTACGAGCAGTACTTC
>TRBD2|16|TRBJ2-7|.|TRBV28
CASRAGLAGGGYEQYF
TGTGCCAGCAGGGCGGGACTAGCGGGAGGGGGCTACGAGCAGTACTTC
>.|13|TRBJ2-7|once|TRBV7-9
CASSFLASYEQYF
TGTGCCAGCAGCTTTCTAGCCTCCTACGAGCAGTACTTC
>TRBD2|17|TRBJ2-1|.|TRBV4-1
CASSRSPSGLTYNEQFF
TGCGCCAGCAGCCGGTCTCCCTCGGGACTAACATACAATGAGCAGTTCTTC
>.|15|TRBJ1-1|.|TRBV19
CASTPSWYMNTEAFF
TGTGCCAGTACCCCGAGTTGGTATATGAACACTGAAGCTTTCTTT
>TRBD1|13|TRBJ2-3|few|TRBV10-3
CAINQQGLDTQYF
TGTGCCATCAACCAACAGGGGTTAGATACGCAGTATTTT
>.|14|TRBJ1-5|.|TRBV5-6
CASSRGAGDQPQHF
TGTGCCAGCAGCCGTGGGGCGGGAGATCAGCCCCAGCATTTT
>.|15|TRBJ1-3|.|TRBV5-1
CASSLGLSSGNTIYF
TGCGCCAGCAGCTTGGGACTCAGCTCTGGAAACACCATATATTTT